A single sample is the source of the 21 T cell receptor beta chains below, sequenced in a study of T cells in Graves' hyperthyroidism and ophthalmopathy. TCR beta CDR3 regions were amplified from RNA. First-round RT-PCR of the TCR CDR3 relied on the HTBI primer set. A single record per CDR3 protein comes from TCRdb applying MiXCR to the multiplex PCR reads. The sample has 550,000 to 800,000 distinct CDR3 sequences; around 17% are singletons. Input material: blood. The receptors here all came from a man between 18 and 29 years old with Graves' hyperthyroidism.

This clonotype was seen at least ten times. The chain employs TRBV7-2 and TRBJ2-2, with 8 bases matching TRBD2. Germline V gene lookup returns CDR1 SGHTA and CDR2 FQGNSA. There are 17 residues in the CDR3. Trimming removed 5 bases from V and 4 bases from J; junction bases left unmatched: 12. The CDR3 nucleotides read TGTGCCAGCAGCCCACGCATAAGCGGGAGTCCCACCGGGGAGCTGTTTTTT. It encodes CASSPRISGSPTGELFF.

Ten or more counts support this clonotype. CDR3 sequence reads: CASSTKHSGLSTDTQYF. CDR3 coding DNA: TGTGCCAGCAGCACTAAGCATAGCGGGCTGAGCACAGATACGCAGTATTTT. The gene calls are TRBV11-3 and TRBJ2-3, with 7 bases matching TRBD2. CDR3 length: 17 residues. The ends lost 5 bases at V and 0 bases at J; junction bases unmatched: 11. Germline values: CDR1 SGHNT, CDR2 YENEEA.

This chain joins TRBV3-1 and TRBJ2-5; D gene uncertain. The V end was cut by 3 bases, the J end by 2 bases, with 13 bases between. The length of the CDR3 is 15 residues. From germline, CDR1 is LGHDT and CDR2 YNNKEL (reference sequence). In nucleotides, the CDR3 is TGTGCCAGCAGCCATCCCCCGGCAGGACAAGAGACCCAGTACTTC. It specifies CASSHPPAGQETQYF.

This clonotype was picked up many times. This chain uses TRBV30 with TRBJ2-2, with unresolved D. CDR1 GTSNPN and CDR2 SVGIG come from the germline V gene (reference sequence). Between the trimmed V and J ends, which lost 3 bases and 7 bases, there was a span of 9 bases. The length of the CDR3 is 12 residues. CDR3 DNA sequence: TGTGCCTGGAGCAGGTTCGGCGGGGAGCTGTTTTTT. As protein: CAWSRFGGELFF.

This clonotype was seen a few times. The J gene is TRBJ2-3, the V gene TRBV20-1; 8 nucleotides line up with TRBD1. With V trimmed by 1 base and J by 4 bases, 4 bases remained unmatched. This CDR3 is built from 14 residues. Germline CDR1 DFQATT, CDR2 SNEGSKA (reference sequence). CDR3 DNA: TGCAGTGCTAGAGCCCAGACAGGGGCAGATACGCAGTATTTT. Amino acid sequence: CSARAQTGADTQYF.

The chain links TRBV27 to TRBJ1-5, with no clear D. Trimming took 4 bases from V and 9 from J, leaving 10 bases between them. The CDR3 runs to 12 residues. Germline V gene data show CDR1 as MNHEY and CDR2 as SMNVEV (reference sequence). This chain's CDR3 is CASSSPSGPQHF. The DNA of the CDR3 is TGTGCCAGCAGTTCTCCCTCTGGGCCCCAGCATTTT.

CDR3 coding DNA: TGTGCCAGCAGCTTATACCCTAGCGGGAGACTCAACGAGCAGTACTTC. Its protein product is CASSLYPSGRLNEQYF. The chain recombines TRBV13 with TRBJ2-7, with 10 bases aligning to TRBD2. The germline V gene has CDR1 PRHDT and CDR2 FYEKMQ (reference sequence). Unmatched junction bases numbered 9, after V lost 2 bases and J lost 5 bases. This CDR3 contains 16 residues.

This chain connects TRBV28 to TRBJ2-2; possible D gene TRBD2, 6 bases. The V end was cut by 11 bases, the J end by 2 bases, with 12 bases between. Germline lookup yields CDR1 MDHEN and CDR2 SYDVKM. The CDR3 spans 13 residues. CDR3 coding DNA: TGTGCCGGGGAGGTGGGAAACACCGGGGAGCTGTTTTTT. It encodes CAGEVGNTGELFF.

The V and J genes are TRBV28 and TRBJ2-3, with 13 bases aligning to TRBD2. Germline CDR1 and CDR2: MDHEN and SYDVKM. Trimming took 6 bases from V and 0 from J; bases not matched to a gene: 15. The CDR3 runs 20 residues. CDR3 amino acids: CASRPRTSGREPYSTDTQYF. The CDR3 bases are TGTGCCAGCAGACCACGGACTAGCGGGAGAGAACCTTATAGCACAGATACGCAGTATTTT.

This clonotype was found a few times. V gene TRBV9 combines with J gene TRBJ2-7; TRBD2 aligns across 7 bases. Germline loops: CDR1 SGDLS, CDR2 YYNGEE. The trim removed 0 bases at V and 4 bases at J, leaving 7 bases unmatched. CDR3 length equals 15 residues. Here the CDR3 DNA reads TGTGCCAGCAGCGTAGGATTCTCTAGCGGTTACGAGCAGTACTTC. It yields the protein CASSVGFSSGYEQYF.

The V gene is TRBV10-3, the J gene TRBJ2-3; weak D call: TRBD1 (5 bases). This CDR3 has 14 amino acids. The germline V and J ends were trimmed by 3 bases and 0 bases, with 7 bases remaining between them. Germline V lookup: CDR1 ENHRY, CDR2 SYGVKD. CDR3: CAISDRASTDTQYF. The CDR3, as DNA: TGTGCCATCAGTGACAGGGCGAGCACAGATACGCAGTATTTT.

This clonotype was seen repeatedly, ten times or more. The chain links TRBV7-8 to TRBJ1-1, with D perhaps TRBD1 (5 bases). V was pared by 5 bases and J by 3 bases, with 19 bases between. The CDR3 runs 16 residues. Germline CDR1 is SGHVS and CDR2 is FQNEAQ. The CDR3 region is CASSARDSLLHTEAFF. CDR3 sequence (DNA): TGTGCCAGCAGCGCCCGAGACAGCCTCTTGCACACTGAAGCTTTCTTT.

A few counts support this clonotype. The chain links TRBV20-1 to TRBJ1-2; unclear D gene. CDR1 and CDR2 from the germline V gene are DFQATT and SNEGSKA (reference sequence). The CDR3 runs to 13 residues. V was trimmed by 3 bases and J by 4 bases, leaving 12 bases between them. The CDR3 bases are TGCAGTGCTAGTCCCCAGGAAACCTATGGCTACACCTTC. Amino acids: CSASPQETYGYTF.

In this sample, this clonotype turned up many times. Written as DNA, the CDR3 is TGTGCCAGCAGCGTAGAGGGGTCCCCTTACGAGCAGTACTTC. The encoded protein is CASSVEGSPYEQYF. The V gene is TRBV9, the J gene TRBJ2-7, with a possible D match to TRBD1 (5 bases). CDR1 is SGDLS and CDR2 is YYNGEE in the germline V gene. CDR3 length equals 14 residues. V was pared by 0 bases and J by 4 bases, with 11 bases between.

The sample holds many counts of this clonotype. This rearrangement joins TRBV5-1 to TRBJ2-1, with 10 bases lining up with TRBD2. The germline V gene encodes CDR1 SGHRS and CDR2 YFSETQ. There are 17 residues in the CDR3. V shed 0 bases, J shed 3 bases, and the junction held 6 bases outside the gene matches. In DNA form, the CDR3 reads TGCGCCAGCAGCTTGGGGTCGCTAGCGGGAGTCTACAATGAGCAGTTCTTC. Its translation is CASSLGSLAGVYNEQFF. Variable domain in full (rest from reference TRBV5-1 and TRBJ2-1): KAGVTQTPRYLIKTRGQQVTLSCSPISGHRSVSWYQQTPGQGLQFLFEYFSETQRNKGNFPGRFSGRQFSNSRSEMNVSTLELGDSALYLCASSLGSLAGVYNEQFFGPGTRLTVL.

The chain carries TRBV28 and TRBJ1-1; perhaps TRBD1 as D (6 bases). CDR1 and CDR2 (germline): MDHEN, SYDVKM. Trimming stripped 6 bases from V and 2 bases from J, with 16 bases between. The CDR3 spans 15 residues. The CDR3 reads CASSPGGAFNTEAFF. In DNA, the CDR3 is TGTGCCAGCAGCCCTGGGGGGGCGTTTAACACTGAAGCTTTCTTT.

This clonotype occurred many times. CDR3 DNA sequence: TGTGCCAGCAGTGCCATCACAGGGGGCGGTGAAAAACTGTTTTTT. Translation gives CASSAITGGGEKLFF. The rearrangement uses TRBV28 and TRBJ1-4; 9 bases line up with TRBD1. V shed 5 bases and J 7 bases; nucleotides not matched to a gene: 8. There are 15 residues in the CDR3. Germline lookup yields CDR1 MDHEN and CDR2 SYDVKM.

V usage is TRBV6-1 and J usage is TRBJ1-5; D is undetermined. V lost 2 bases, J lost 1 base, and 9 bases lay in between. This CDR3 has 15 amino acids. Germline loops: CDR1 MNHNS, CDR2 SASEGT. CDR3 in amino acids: CASSERFKSNQPQHF. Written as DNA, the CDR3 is TGTGCCAGCAGTGAAAGATTTAAGAGCAATCAGCCCCAGCATTTT.

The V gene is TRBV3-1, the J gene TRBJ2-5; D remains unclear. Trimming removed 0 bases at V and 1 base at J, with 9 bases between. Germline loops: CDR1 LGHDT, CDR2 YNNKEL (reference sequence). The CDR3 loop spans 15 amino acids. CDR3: CASSQDYGLQETQYF. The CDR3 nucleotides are TGTGCCAGCAGCCAAGATTACGGGCTCCAAGAGACCCAGTACTTC.

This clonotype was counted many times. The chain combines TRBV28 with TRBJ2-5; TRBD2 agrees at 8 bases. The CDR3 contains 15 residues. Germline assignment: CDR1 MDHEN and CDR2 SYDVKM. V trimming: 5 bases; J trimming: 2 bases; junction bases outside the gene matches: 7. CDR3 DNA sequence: TGTGCCAGCAGTGCCAGCGGGAGAAAGCAAGAGACCCAGTACTTC. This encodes CASSASGRKQETQYF.

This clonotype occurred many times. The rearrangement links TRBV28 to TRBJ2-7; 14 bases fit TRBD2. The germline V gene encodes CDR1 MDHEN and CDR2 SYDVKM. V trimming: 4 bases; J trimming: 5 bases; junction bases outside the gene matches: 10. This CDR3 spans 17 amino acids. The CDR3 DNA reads TGTGCCAGCAGTTCTCCTCGACTAGCGGGAGGGCCCCACGAGCAGTACTTC. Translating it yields CASSSPRLAGGPHEQYF.